The clone carrying this TCR beta chain was counted only a few times. Its matching antigen is unknown. The entry originates in a study of T cell repertoires in cytomegalovirus infection. The wider study: Used in the study were CMV epitopes, some recently identified and HLA-C-restricted, others well-studied and HLA-B-restricted. Both a matching HLA type and CMV infection were indicated by public TCR beta signatures.

TCRdb reprocessed the reads via MiXCR and lists one record per CDR3 protein. The table records 60,000 to 80,000 distinct CDR3 sequences, roughly 21% of them present only once. Study-wide results and caveats: Accumulated public TCR beta family frequency recognized individuals carrying CMV together with the relevant HLA. Clonotype analysis showed dominance of the ex vivo response by HLA-C-restricted CMV-specific TCR beta clonotypes.

The origin of this receptor is a human donor in good health (CMV status not recorded). Some clones in this sample may be carry-over from other donors' samples. This specimen consisted of CD8+ T cells from cultured PBMCs, obtained from culture after CMV antigen stimulation.

CDR3 nucleotide sequence: TGTGCCAGCAGTTTAACACGGGAAGACTACAATGAGCAGTTCTTC. Amino acid sequence: CASSLTREDYNEQFF. The chain has TRBV28 and TRBJ2-1, with D possibly being TRBD2 (5 bases). In germline, CDR1 is MDHEN, CDR2 SYDVKM. V was clipped by 2 bases and J by 3 bases, with 11 bases between them. This CDR3 is 15 amino acids long.